The rows below give T cell receptor beta chains drawn from one sample of a study of regulatory T cells. TCRdb's copy holds only in-frame clones and misses some; the assay was immunoSEQ multiplex PCR. The table lists 10,000 or so clones, under 90% of them singletons, with 8% to 11% in the top ten. Material: CD8+ T cells sorted from blood. The receptors were sampled from a person aged 18-29 years with CD3G deficiency. Both conserved end residues are part of each CDR3. Clone size, where shown, is once, few, many, or a class for clones that have expanded.

size	V	CDR3
-	TRBV28	CASSLSGVTEAFF
-	TRBV28	CASSTGTPPYEQYF
-	TRBV12-5	CASAFLNRAGGPGEQYF
-	TRBV4-1	CASSDLGQANTGELFF
once	TRBV6-1	CASSAFPGTGGTGNTIYF
-	TRBV30	CAWSVGGLHEQYF
few	TRBV28	CASRGPRGNTEAFF
-	TRBV27	CASSLYGGGEQFF
-	TRBV10-3	CAISESTSSGGTDTQYF
-	TRBV6-6	CASSFGNEQFF
-	TRBV4-1	CASSQAHGNTIYF
-	TRBV23-1	CASSQPTGVYEQYF
-	TRBV6-5	CASSHYGGTSGGYTF
-	TRBV10-3	CAISEAAFSYEQYF
-	TRBV19	CASSKGTGRTEAFF
-	TRBV28	CASSPRGVQETQYF
-	TRBV11-2	CASSLARASYEQYF
once	TRBV6-1	CASSDVSRVEAFF
-	TRBV7-9	CASSRQGYEDEQYF
-	TRBV28	CASRPSGGRNTDTQYF
once	TRBV7-9	CASSLEGEQFF
-	TRBV6-1	CASSELPSYEQYF
medium-sized	TRBV28	CASSLRRGANTQYF
few	TRBV20-1	CSAPGGGGYTF
-	TRBV6-6	CASSNGLAYEQYF
-	TRBV28	CASSFLFPTPEKLFF
-	TRBV7-2	CASSRTGGEGYTF
once	TRBV4-1	CASSQLAGGPGELFF
-	TRBV28	CASSPPTGSSYEQYF
-	TRBV28	CASSSLVGRKSTYEQYF
-	TRBV10-2	CASSEAAGDYEQYF
-	TRBV28	CASGGDRLAGVSYEQYF
-	TRBV13	CASSRAGLAGDKQYF
-	TRBV7-8	CASSLSFPGQDSYEQYF
-	TRBV25-1	CASSLTGEQYF
-	TRBV6-6	CASSYSPRYEQYF
-	TRBV4-3	CASSPFMNTEAFF
-	TRBV28	CASSKAGFRETQYF
-	TRBV6-1	CASSEMTGGTEAFF
-	TRBV28	CASNSWVAGANVLTF
-	TRBV6-6	CASSPGTGGTGELFF
-	TRBV5-1	CASSLGQGGRNEQFF
-	TRBV11-2	CASSPGGGREQYF
-	TRBV6-1	CASSEWAGGNQPQHF
-	TRBV7-3	CASSLVAGGPMGEQFF
-	TRBV11-2	CASSPTGTFWYEQYF
-	TRBV9	CASSGSREGTEAFF
once	TRBV6-5	CASSVSQGGYEQYF
once	TRBV6-1	CASSKVVTYEQYF
-	TRBV28	CASSSQVRERGEQYF
few	TRBV10-2	CASSTGLAFDEQYF
-	TRBV7-9	CASSSGTGGLETQYF
-	TRBV4-1	CASSQEQGPPYEQYF
-	TRBV28	CASSLQGLQQPQHF
-	TRBV28	CASSFRDRAFF
-	TRBV6-1	CASSEAGQFNQPQHF
-	TRBV6-1	CASSVAGWTEAFF
few	TRBV27	CASSSGGSYNEQFF